This TCR beta chain was recovered during a study of T cells in Graves' hyperthyroidism and ophthalmopathy. Overall study context: At initial diagnosis, before any treatment had begun, peripheral blood was obtained.

The source material, RNA transcripts, was used to amplify TCR beta CDR3 regions. HTBI primers drove first-round RT-PCR of the TCR CDR3. In TCRdb, the multiplex PCR reads were re-called with MiXCR into one record per CDR3 protein. The sample lists hundreds of thousands of distinct CDR3 sequences, just under 20% occurring once. Pregnant or lactating patients were excluded, as were those with uncontrolled infection or other autoimmune disease. Every diagnosis used clinical symptoms, serum thyroxine and TRAb, thyroid ultrasound and orbital computed tomography. The sequencing input was blood. This TCR derives from a man in his forties or fifties with Graves' ophthalmopathy.

The CDR3 protein is CASRPGGGVRLYTF. CDR3 bases: TGTGCCAGCAGGCCTGGGGGGGGCGTTAGGCTCTACACCTTC. J is TRBJ1-2 and V is TRBV27; tentative D call: TRBD1 (6 bases). Germline assignment: CDR1 MNHEY and CDR2 SMNVEV (reference sequence). The CDR3 totals 14 residues. The V end lost 6 bases, the J end lost 10 bases, and 21 bases lay between the germline ends.